This TCR beta chain was captured in a study of blood T cell repertoires in COVID-19. Clones were sequenced by immunoSEQ multiplex PCR, and TCRdb holds only the in-frame ones, with some missing. The sample consists of some 200,000 clones, about 85% of them appearing once. The germline V gene has CDR1 KGHSH and CDR2 LQKENI. This CDR3 is built from 15 residues. After removal of 2 bases from V and 8 bases from J, the junction contained 6 bases not matched to a gene. This clone appeared a few times. Sequencing was done on a sample of peripheral blood. The chain joins TRBV18 to TRBJ1-4, with 9 bases matching TRBD1. The clonotype was recovered from a man aged 55 to 70 with COVID-19, enrolled during active disease. CDR3 residues: CASSPTNRGQEKLFF. The DNA for the CDR3 is TGTGCCAGCTCACCAACGAACAGGGGGCAAGAAAAACTGTTTTTT.